This TCR beta chain stems from a study of metastatic and nonmetastatic thyroid tumors. Study-wide background: The authors compared repertoires across blood and tumor or nodule tissue from malignant and benign thyroid patients.

CDR1 is MNHNS and CDR2 is SASEGT in the germline V gene. The CDR3 runs to 13 residues. V shed 8 bases and J shed 6 bases, with 16 bases lying between them. This clone was counted a few times. TCRdb re-called the PCR reads through MiXCR. The top ten hold approximately 9.4% of the sample, which has around 10,000 clones, roughly 26% seen once. No patient received treatment before thyroid surgery. The J gene is TRBJ1-2, the V gene TRBV6-1; TRBD1 might be the D (6 bases). The receptor's source is a female donor with papillary thyroid cancer or a benign thyroid nodule (not recorded which). Some clones in this sample may be carry-over from other donors' samples. The sample was tumor tissue. The CDR3 nucleotides are TGTGCCAGCTGGGGAGGGGGATTACATGGCTACACCTTC. Its protein is CASWGGGLHGYTF.